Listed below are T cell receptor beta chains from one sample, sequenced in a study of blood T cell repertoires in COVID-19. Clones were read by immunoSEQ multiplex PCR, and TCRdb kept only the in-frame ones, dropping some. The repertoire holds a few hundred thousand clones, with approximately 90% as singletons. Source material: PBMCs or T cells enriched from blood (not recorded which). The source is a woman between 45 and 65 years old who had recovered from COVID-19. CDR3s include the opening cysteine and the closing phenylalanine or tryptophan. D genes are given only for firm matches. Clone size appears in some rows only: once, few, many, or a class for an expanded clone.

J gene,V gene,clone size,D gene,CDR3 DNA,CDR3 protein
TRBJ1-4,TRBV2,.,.,TGTGCCAGCAGTGCCAACTTTGCAACTAATGAAAAACTGTTTTTT,CASSANFATNEKLFF
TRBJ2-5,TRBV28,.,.,TGTGCCAGCAGCTCTCCCAGGGTTGCAGAGACCCAGTACTTC,CASSSPRVAETQYF
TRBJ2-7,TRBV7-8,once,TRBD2,TGTGCCACGGGACTAGCGGGAAGGAGCTCCTACGAGCAGTACTTC,CATGLAGRSSYEQYF
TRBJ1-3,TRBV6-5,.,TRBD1,TGTGCCAGCAGTTACCGCACAGGGGCCGGAAACACCATATATTTT,CASSYRTGAGNTIYF
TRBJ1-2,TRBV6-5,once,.,TGTGCCAGCAGGGCAGGGGACGGCTACACCTTC,CASRAGDGYTF
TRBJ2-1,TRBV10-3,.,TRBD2,TGTGCCATCAGTGAGGCGGGGGGGGTCCTCGATGAGCAGTTCTTC,CAISEAGGVLDEQFF
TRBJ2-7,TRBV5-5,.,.,TGTGCCAGCTACCAGACACTAGTCTCCGGTTACGAGCAGTACTTC,CASYQTLVSGYEQYF
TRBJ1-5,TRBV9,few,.,TGTGCCAGCAGCGGAGAGGTCCACCAGCCCCAGCATTTT,CASSGEVHQPQHF
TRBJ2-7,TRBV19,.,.,TGTGCCAGTAGTATGTCCTTCTCCTACGAGCAGTACTTC,CASSMSFSYEQYF
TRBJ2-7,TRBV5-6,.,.,TGTGCCAGCAAGCAGGGACTGACAGCCTACGAGCAGTACTTC,CASKQGLTAYEQYF
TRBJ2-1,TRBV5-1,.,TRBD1,TGCGCCAGCAGCTTGGGACAGGGGAATGAGCAGTTCTTC,CASSLGQGNEQFF
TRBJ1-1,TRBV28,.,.,TGTGCCAGCAGTCAGGAGGACTACACTGAAGCTTTCTTT,CASSQEDYTEAFF
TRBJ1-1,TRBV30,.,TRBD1,TGTGCCTGGACTTACCGGGACAGGGGGATCGCTGAAGCTTTCTTT,CAWTYRDRGIAEAFF
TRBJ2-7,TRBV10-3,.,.,TGTGCCCTCCGGGACATCTCCTACGAGCAGTACTTC,CALRDISYEQYF
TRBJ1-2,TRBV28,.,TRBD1,TGTGCCAGCAGTTTATCTTGGACAGGGGGCGGAGGCTACACCTTC,CASSLSWTGGGGYTF
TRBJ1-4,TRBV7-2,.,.,TGTGCCAGCACTCCGGGCAAGGGGGTAGGGGATGAAAAACTGTTTTTT,CASTPGKGVGDEKLFF
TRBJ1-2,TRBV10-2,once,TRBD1,TGCGCCAGCGGAGGGGGCTCGGGACAGGCTCTTTCTAACTATGGCTACACCTTC,CASGGGSGQALSNYGYTF
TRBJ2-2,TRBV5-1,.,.,TGCGCCAGCAGCTGGATGGGGGGGCCAAACACCGGGGAGCTGTTTTTT,CASSWMGGPNTGELFF
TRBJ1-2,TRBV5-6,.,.,TGTGCCAGCAGCGAACAGGGTAAAGGCTACACCTTC,CASSEQGKGYTF
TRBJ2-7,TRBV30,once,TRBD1,TGTGCCTGGGCAGGGGGCTACGAGCAGTACTTC,CAWAGGYEQYF
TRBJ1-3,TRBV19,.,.,TGTGCCAGTAGTAGCCCCTACTCTGGAAACACCATATATTTT,CASSSPYSGNTIYF
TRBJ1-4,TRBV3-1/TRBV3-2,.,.,TGTGCCAGCAGCCACGGGGGGACAACTAATGAAAAACTGTTTTTT,CASSHGGTTNEKLFF
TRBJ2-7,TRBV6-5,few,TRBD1,TGTGCCAGCAGTTACGGCGACAGGGGCGAGCAGTACTTC,CASSYGDRGEQYF
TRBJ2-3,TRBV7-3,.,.,TGTGCCAGCAGATCACAGGAGGATACGCAGTATTTT,CASRSQEDTQYF
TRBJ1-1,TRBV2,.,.,TGTGCCAGCATTAAGGGGGTAGGTGAAGCTTTCTTT,CASIKGVGEAFF
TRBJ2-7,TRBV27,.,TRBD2,TGTGCCAGCAGTTTGACCCGGGAGGGGTTCTCCTACGAGCAGTACTTC,CASSLTREGFSYEQYF
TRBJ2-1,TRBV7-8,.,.,TGTGCCAGCATCCTGCGCCGGGACTTAAACAATGAGCAGTTCTTC,CASILRRDLNNEQFF
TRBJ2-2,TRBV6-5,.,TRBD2,TGTGCCAGCAACCGACTAGCGGGGAACACCGGGGAGCTGTTTTTT,CASNRLAGNTGELFF
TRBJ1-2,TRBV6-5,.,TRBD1,TGTGCCAGCAGTACGACAGGGGGCGGCTACACCTTC,CASSTTGGGYTF
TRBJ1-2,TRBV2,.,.,TGTGCCAGCAGTCGGGGGGCGGCCGACTATGGCTACACCTTC,CASSRGAADYGYTF
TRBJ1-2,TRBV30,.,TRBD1,TGTGCCTCCCCGGACAGGGGGCACAGGGGCTACACCTTC,CASPDRGHRGYTF
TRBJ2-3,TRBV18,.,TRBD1,TGTGCCAGCTCATCCAAATCTAAAGGACAGGGAACAGATACGCAGTATTTT,CASSSKSKGQGTDTQYF
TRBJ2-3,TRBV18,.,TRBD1,TGTGCCAGCTCGACCGGGACAGGCTTTAGCACAGATACGCAGTATTTT,CASSTGTGFSTDTQYF
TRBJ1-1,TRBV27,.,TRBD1,TGTGCCAGCAGTATCGGACAGGGTGTGATAACTGAAGCTTTCTTT,CASSIGQGVITEAFF
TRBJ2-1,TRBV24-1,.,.,TGTGCCACCAGTGATCCATCTACGGGGTCTAGTGAGCAGTTCTTC,CATSDPSTGSSEQFF
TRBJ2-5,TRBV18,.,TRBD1,TGTGCCAGCTCATCAGGGACAGCCTACGAGACCCAGTACTTC,CASSSGTAYETQYF
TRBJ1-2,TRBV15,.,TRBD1,TGTGCCACCAGCGAGATAACAGGGGGAAACTATGGCTACACCTTC,CATSEITGGNYGYTF
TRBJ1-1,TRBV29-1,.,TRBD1,TGCAGCGCTGGAAGGACAGGAACCACTGAAGCTTTCTTT,CSAGRTGTTEAFF
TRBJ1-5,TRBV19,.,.,TGTGCCAGTAATAATTTGGCCCTTTCCCAGCCCCAGCATTTT,CASNNLALSQPQHF
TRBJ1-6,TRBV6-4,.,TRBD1,TGTGCCAGCAGTGACAGGGGGCCTAATTCACCCCTCCACTTT,CASSDRGPNSPLHF
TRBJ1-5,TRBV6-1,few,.,TGTGCCAGCAGTGTGGATATACAGGGAATCAATCAGCCCCAGCATTTT,CASSVDIQGINQPQHF
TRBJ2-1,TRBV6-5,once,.,TGTGCCAGCACCCCGTGGCAGGGGCACAATGAGCAGTTCTTC,CASTPWQGHNEQFF
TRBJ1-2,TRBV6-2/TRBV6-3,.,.,TGTGCCAGCAGTTATGCGGTGGCTGCTGGCTACACCTTC,CASSYAVAAGYTF
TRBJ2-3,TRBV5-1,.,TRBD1,TGCGCCAGCGCTACCGGGACAGCCAGCACAGATACGCAGTATTTT,CASATGTASTDTQYF
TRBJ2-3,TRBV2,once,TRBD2,TGTGCCAGCAGCGATGGGACTAGCGGGGGAGCAGATACGCAGTATTTT,CASSDGTSGGADTQYF